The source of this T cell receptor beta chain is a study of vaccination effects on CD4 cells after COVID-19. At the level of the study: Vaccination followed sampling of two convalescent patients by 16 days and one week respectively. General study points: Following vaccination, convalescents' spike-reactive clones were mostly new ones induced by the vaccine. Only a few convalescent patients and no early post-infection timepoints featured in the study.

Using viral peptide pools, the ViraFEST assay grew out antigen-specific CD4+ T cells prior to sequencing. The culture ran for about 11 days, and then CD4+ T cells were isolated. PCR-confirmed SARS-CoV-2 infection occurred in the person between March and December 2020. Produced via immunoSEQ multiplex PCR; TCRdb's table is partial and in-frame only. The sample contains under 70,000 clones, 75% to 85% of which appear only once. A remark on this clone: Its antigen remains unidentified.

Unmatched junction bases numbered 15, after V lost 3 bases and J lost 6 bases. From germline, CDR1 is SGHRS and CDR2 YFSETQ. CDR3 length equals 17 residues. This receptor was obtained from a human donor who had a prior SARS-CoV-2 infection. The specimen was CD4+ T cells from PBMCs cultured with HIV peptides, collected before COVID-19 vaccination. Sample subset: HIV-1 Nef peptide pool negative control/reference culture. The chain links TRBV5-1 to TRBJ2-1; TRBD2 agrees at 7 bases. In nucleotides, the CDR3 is TGCGCCAGCAGCTATCTACCGTTGGGGGGGAGAGTCAATGAGCAGTTCTTC. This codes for CASSYLPLGGRVNEQFF. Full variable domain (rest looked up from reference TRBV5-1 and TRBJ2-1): KAGVTQTPRYLIKTRGQQVTLSCSPISGHRSVSWYQQTPGQGLQFLFEYFSETQRNKGNFPGRFSGRQFSNSRSEMNVSTLELGDSALYLCASSYLPLGGRVNEQFFGPGTRLTVL.